The entry below describes one TCR beta chain. Before surgical resection, these early-stage hepatocellular carcinoma patients received no treatment. Sampled areas showed no macroscopic evidence of necrosis or hemorrhage. The data belong to a study of intratumoral heterogeneity in liver cancer. For the study at large: Patients were mostly male, median age roughly 57 years.

CDR3 length: 14 amino acids. The germline V and J ends were trimmed by 0 bases and 4 bases, with 9 bases remaining between them. Looked up from germline, CDR1 is SGHNT and CDR2 is YYREEE (reference sequence). The data were produced by immunoSEQ multiplex PCR, yet TCRdb's version contains in-frame clones alone and is incomplete. The sample has some 20,000 clones, about two thirds seen once; the top ten hold about 18%. This sequence originates from a woman in her seventies with hepatocellular carcinoma. This sequence joins TRBV5-4 and TRBJ2-3; D is unresolved. The sample here was tumor-adjacent normal tissue, taken before any cancer treatment. CDR3 DNA: TGTGCCAGCAGCTTGGGGCCTGGGGCAGATACGCAGTATTTT. It translates to CASSLGPGADTQYF.